A selection of T cell receptor beta chains follows, all from one sample in a study of monozygotic twins with inflammatory bowel disease. TCRdb reanalyzed the 5' RACE reads and collapses them to one entry per CDR3 protein, without DNA. The sample data list about 330,000 distinct CDR3 sequences. The sequenced sample consisted of blood. Source of these receptors: a human donor with ulcerative colitis or Crohn's disease, or a healthy co-twin of an affected twin (not recorded which). CDR3s include the opening cysteine and the closing phenylalanine or tryptophan. The order of the fields is V gene, J gene, CDR3 protein.

TRBV6-1	TRBJ1-5	CASSDITPNSNQPQHF
TRBV5-1	TRBJ2-7	CASSSGLMSYEQYF
TRBV5-1	TRBJ2-5	CASSLDPLEETQYF
TRBV7-8	TRBJ1-5	CASSLMDSYQPQHF
TRBV20-1	TRBJ1-1	CSAKKELDGRDTEAFF
TRBV28	TRBJ2-7	CASLPTDRGGYEQYF
TRBV2	TRBJ1-4	CASMATNEKLFF
TRBV7-9	TRBJ2-1	CASSSPNRETKFF
TRBV25-1	TRBJ2-3	CASSELGLAATDTQYF
TRBV7-2	TRBJ1-2	CASSRSSTNYGYTF
TRBV6-5	TRBJ2-2	CASRRTGQTGELFF
TRBV11-2	TRBJ2-7	CASSFQPGVGREQYF
TRBV7-9	TRBJ2-1	CASSFPPSGRINEQFF
TRBV10-2	TRBJ1-2	CASNPRGANYGYTF
TRBV7-9	TRBJ1-2	CASSFNGHYGYTF
TRBV5-5	TRBJ1-5	CASSPPGQGGSNQPQHF
TRBV12-3/TRBV12-4	TRBJ1-5	CASSFGAGGFNQPQHF
TRBV19	TRBJ1-5	CASKLTAGNQPQHF
TRBV5-1	TRBJ2-3	CASSLDFPDTQYF
TRBV27	TRBJ2-1	CASSPDRKTYNEQFF
TRBV10-3	TRBJ1-5	CAIKDGNQPQHF
TRBV10-2	TRBJ2-7	CASSDVGEQYF
TRBV2	TRBJ2-2	CASSEPSPGWTGELFF
TRBV9	TRBJ2-5	CASSVAISGGFQETQYF
TRBV9	TRBJ1-2	CASSVEAGGAYGYTF
TRBV4-2	TRBJ2-6	CASSLVPGQSSSGANVLTF
TRBV20-1	TRBJ1-1	CSASTEGPEAFF
TRBV4-1	TRBJ1-4	CASSQDQLRGNEKLFF
TRBV15	TRBJ1-1	CATSRASRDDRGAFF